These T cell receptor beta chains were read from a single sample in a study of beta chain features in type 1 diabetes. Sequencing was performed with immunoSEQ multiplex PCR; in TCRdb, only in-frame clones are kept and a portion is missing. The table shows fewer than 300,000 clones, with around 20% occurring only once. Sequencing input: naive CD4+ T cells from blood. All receptors come from a woman aged 40 to 50 with type 1 diabetes. CDR3s leave out the opening cysteine and the closing phenylalanine or tryptophan. Part of the rows lack a size; the others show once, few, many or a class for expanded clones.

clone_size	v_call	j_call	cdr3_aa
few	TRBV29-1	TRBJ2-7	SVELPSYEQY
-	TRBV20-1	TRBJ2-1	SARSSLQF
-	TRBV6-6	TRBJ2-5	ASRMRGGETQY
few	TRBV29-1	TRBJ2-5	SVRGRGQETQY
-	TRBV11-2	TRBJ1-2	ASSQVGGQGEPRAGYT
-	TRBV7-2	TRBJ1-2	ASSLDSNYGYT
-	TRBV7-2	TRBJ2-1	ASSFRVLLRNEQF
few	TRBV4-3	TRBJ2-3	ASSGSSNTDTQY
few	TRBV28	TRBJ2-3	ASDGGADTQY
-	TRBV10-3	TRBJ2-1	AITKMAPSRGDEQF
few	TRBV6-4	TRBJ1-1	ASRIQQGNTEAF
-	TRBV4-3	TRBJ1-2	ASSQGATGDIYYGYT
few	TRBV7-2	TRBJ1-2	ASSLTGNGYT
few	TRBV7-3	TRBJ2-3	ASSLIGTSVSTDTQY
few	TRBV11-2	TRBJ2-5	ASSTTSGGSATQY
-	TRBV30	TRBJ1-5	AWSVEGKGNQPQH
few	TRBV30	TRBJ2-1	AWSVPGAGQF
-	TRBV2	TRBJ2-1	ASSGTGGEQF
few	TRBV7-9	TRBJ2-3	SGGTSTDTQY
-	TRBV5-1	TRBJ2-1	ASSLGQQFNEQF
-	TRBV27	TRBJ2-3	ASSFWQTRTDTQY
few	TRBV29-1	TRBJ2-1	SLGSDEQF
-	TRBV5-1	TRBJ2-7	ASSFGGYEQY
-	TRBV7-3	TRBJ2-3	ASSLDRGTDTQY
few	TRBV2	TRBJ2-5	ASRTGLGQETQY
once	TRBV9	TRBJ2-1	ASSARLAVNEQF
-	TRBV7-2	TRBJ2-3	ASSPQGAYTQY
few	TRBV7-7	TRBJ2-1	ASSPGTIYNEQF
few	TRBV28	TRBJ2-3	ASRTGNADTQY
-	TRBV30	TRBJ2-1	AWSVQRGLAGHSYNEQF
few	TRBV29-1	TRBJ2-7	SVENGGDEQY
-	TRBV7-2	TRBJ2-2	ASSPDTPGELF
-	TRBV5-1	TRBJ2-1	ASSFDKQGHNEQF
few	TRBV28	TRBJ2-7	ASSMGTGPDYEQY
-	TRBV2	TRBJ2-7	ASSGEAGGEQY